This TCR beta chain is from a study of CD8+CD57+ T cells in acquired aplastic anemia. As for the study in general: Sequencing produced an average of roughly 10 million reads per healthy donor for CD4+ cells.

For CDR3 and TCR beta VDJ profiling, genomic DNA was the template used. In TCRdb, the reads were re-called with MiXCR into one record per CDR3 protein. Of roughly 180,000 distinct CDR3 sequences listed, approximately 49% are singletons. Broader study findings: About 28 sequences, all CD8+ CDR3, were shared between patients and controls.

CDR3 length: 13 residues. The V end was cut by 6 bases, the J end by 3 bases, with 14 bases between. In germline, CDR1 is DFQATT, CDR2 SNEGSKA (reference sequence). To note about this clonotype: Its cognate antigen is unknown.

The gene calls are TRBV20-1 and TRBJ1-2; D remains ambiguous. The receptor comes from a human donor in good health. Input material: sorted CD4+, CD8+, or CD8+CD57+ T cells (not recorded which) from PBMCs. The CDR3 DNA reads as TGCAGTGCCCAAGAGGGTATCGACTATGGCTACACCTTC. Translating gives CSAQEGIDYGYTF.